The T cell receptor beta chain under discussion was sequenced for a study of cytomegalovirus exposure and HLA in healthy donors. Overall study results and limits: After further analysis at a later stage, roughly 16,000 TCR beta sequences were associated with HLA alleles at 0.05 false discovery rate. HLA-A and HLA-B allele assignments for most subjects were reportedly predicted accurately using TCR beta sequences. As a later analysis revealed, most CMV-associated TCR beta chains appeared HLA-restricted.

This CDR3 contains 16 residues. CDR1 and CDR2 (germline): MNHEY, SVGAGI. V gave up 1 base and J gave up 8 bases, with 15 bases separating them. PCR amplification relied on 60 Vbeta primers (plus 13 Jbeta primers). Measured with immunoSEQ multiplex PCR; TCRdb has only the in-frame clones, and not every one. The sample holds 200,000 to 300,000 clones, 84% seen once. As to this clone: Its antigen is currently unknown.

This TCR was recovered from a middle-aged woman in good health and CMV-seropositive. The chain carries TRBV6-5 and TRBJ1-6; a weak D match, TRBD1 (6 bases). Sequencing was performed on PBMCs. The CDR3 DNA sequence: TGTGCCAGCAGTTACTGGTGGCAGGGGAGGGATTCACCCCTCCACTTT. It is translated as CASSYWWQGRDSPLHF.